A single T cell receptor (beta chain) is shown here with its context. Its antigen remains unknown. Addition of a universal primer site occurred through template switching, and cDNA carried unique molecular identifiers. Via MiXCR, TCRdb re-called the 5' RACE reads, giving one row per CDR3 protein. The sample has a few hundred thousand distinct CDR3 sequences; 20% to 25% are singletons. The entry originates in a study of identical twins. General study findings and limits: Sequences that were beta out-of-frame showed weaker excess twin sharing.

These records were also assigned to another study, of T cells expressing NK-cell markers. That report adds: The CD3+CD56-NKG2C+ fraction was also led by these clonotypes in several donors.

This TCR derives from a woman between 18 and 29 years old in good health. The specimen was CD4+ T cells sorted from blood.

CDR3 sequence (DNA): TGCAGCGTTGAGGAAAACATTCAGTACTTC. Protein: CSVEENIQYF. V gene TRBV29-1 combines with J gene TRBJ2-4, with D unclear. The CDR3 contains 10 residues. V was trimmed by 3 bases and J by 5 bases, leaving 2 bases between them. Germline CDR1 reads SQVTM; CDR2 reads ANQGSEA.